This section outlines one T cell receptor beta chain sequence together with its context. Generated by immunoSEQ multiplex PCR, the TCRdb table keeps only in-frame clones and is missing some. The table records 40,000 to 50,000 clones, approximately 80% of them present only once. The sample belongs to a study of T cell changes during pregnancy in multiple sclerosis. The sample was CD4+ T cells from peripheral blood mononuclear cells, taken before pregnancy. The receptor was derived from a female donor with multiple sclerosis, enrolled in a pregnancy study.

The CDR3 coding sequence is TGTGCCAGCTCCTCATTCAAGCAGGGGGCGCGGAATGAGCAGTTCTTC. This codes for CASSSFKQGARNEQFF. This rearrangement joins TRBV18 to TRBJ2-1; 8 bases map to TRBD1. The V and J ends lost 6 bases and 7 bases, in that order; junction bases with no gene match: 14. Per germline, CDR1 KGHSH and CDR2 LQKENI. The CDR3 has 16 residues.